Included here is one T cell receptor beta chain sequence, with context. Germline-derived CDR1 and CDR2 are LNHDA and SQIVND (reference sequence). The trim removed 5 bases at V and 0 bases at J, leaving 6 bases unmatched. The length of the CDR3 is 15 residues. Some clones are missing from TCRdb's copy, which holds only in-frame ones; the method was immunoSEQ multiplex PCR. The sample has approximately 100,000 clones, 90% to 95% seen once; the top ten hold approximately 1.1%. These data belong to a study of cytomegalovirus exposure and HLA in healthy donors. V gene TRBV19 combines with J gene TRBJ1-1; TRBD1 matches 7 bases. This TCR derives from a woman under 40 in good health and CMV-seropositive. Sample: PBMCs. As DNA, the CDR3 is TGTGCCAGTAGTGCAACAGGGGCCTTGAACACTGAAGCTTTCTTT. Protein product: CASSATGALNTEAFF.